These T cell receptor beta chains were read from a single sample in a study of vaccination effects on CD4 cells after COVID-19. The repertoire was sequenced with immunoSEQ multiplex PCR; TCRdb's copy has only in-frame clones and lacks some. The sample gives 30,000 or so clones, roughly two thirds of which show up once; 25% to 30% is in the top ten. These receptors' targets are unknown. Sequenced material: CD4+ T cells from PBMCs cultured with HCoV-229E spike peptides, taken before COVID-19 vaccination. The receptors stem from a human donor who received a COVID-19 vaccine. Both conserved end residues are part of each CDR3. A D gene is named only where the DNA matches it firmly. Rows give clone size only sometimes, using once, few, many, or a class for an expanded clone.

TRBD1,once,TRBJ1-1,TRBV6-2/TRBV6-3,TGTGCCAGCAGCCGGGGACAGGTCAACACTGAAGCTTTCTTT,CASSRGQVNTEAFF
-,-,TRBJ1-1,TRBV13,TGTGCCAGCAGCTTAGTTCAGGGGTGGGTGAACACTGAAGCTTTCTTT,CASSLVQGWVNTEAFF
TRBD2,-,TRBJ2-1,TRBV6-5,TGTGCCAGCAGTCCGGGACTAGCGCTCGAGGAGCAGTTCTTC,CASSPGLALEEQFF
TRBD2,-,TRBJ2-3,TRBV2,TGTGCCAGCACCGAGGGCGGGGGGCGCACAGATACGCAGTATTTT,CASTEGGGRTDTQYF
-,-,TRBJ2-7,TRBV29-1,TGCAGCGCCGTTGGCAGTAACTACGAGCAGTACTTC,CSAVGSNYEQYF
-,-,TRBJ2-7,TRBV28,TGTGCCAGCAGTTCCCGGAGCACTATCGCCTACGAGCAGTACTTC,CASSSRSTIAYEQYF
-,few,TRBJ2-7,TRBV7-2,TGTGCCAGCTCAAGGGGCAGGGACTTTAACTACGAGCAGTACTTC,CASSRGRDFNYEQYF
-,few,TRBJ1-5,TRBV12-5,TGTGCTAGTGGAAAGGGAGGCAATCAGCCCCAGCATTTT,CASGKGGNQPQHF
-,once,TRBJ1-1,TRBV11-2,TGTGCCAGCAGCTTAGTAGGGAACACTGAAGCTTTCTTT,CASSLVGNTEAFF
-,-,TRBJ1-5,TRBV30,TGTGCCTGGAGTGTAGGCGTAGGTGGGCCCCAGCATTTT,CAWSVGVGGPQHF
TRBD1,-,TRBJ1-3,TRBV5-1,TGCGCCAGCAGCTCCGGGACAGGGGGCTCTGGAAACACCATATATTTT,CASSSGTGGSGNTIYF
-,-,TRBJ1-2,TRBV4-1,TGCGCCAGCAGCCCTCGGAGAGGGGGGAACTATGGCTACACCTTC,CASSPRRGGNYGYTF
-,-,TRBJ2-5,TRBV3-1/TRBV3-2,TGTGCCAGCAGCCAAGAGGAACTCCTGAACCAAGAGACCCAGTACTTC,CASSQEELLNQETQYF
TRBD1,-,TRBJ1-3,TRBV18,TGTGCCAGCTCACCTGGACAGGGGTCTGGAAACACCATATATTTT,CASSPGQGSGNTIYF
-,-,TRBJ2-3,TRBV4-1,TGCGCCAGCAGCCAAGAGGGGGCGCGCACAGATACGCAGTATTTT,CASSQEGARTDTQYF
TRBD2,-,TRBJ2-3,TRBV7-2,TGTGCCAGCAGCCGTAGCGGGGGGGAGTCAGATACGCAGTATTTT,CASSRSGGESDTQYF
TRBD1,-,TRBJ1-2,TRBV28,TGTGCCAGCAGTTTGGGCAGGGGGAGTTGGCGCTACACCTTC,CASSLGRGSWRYTF
-,-,TRBJ2-7,TRBV15,TGTGCCACCAGCAGAGGGCGAGGAAGGGGCGAGCAGTACTTC,CATSRGRGRGEQYF
-,-,TRBJ1-6,TRBV18,TGTGCCAGCTCAGAGGGACTCCTCAGCTCCTATAATTCACCCCTCCACTTT,CASSEGLLSSYNSPLHF
TRBD1,-,TRBJ2-7,TRBV6-5,TGTGCCAGTTCGGGACAGGCGGCCTACGAGCAGTACTTC,CASSGQAAYEQYF
-,few,TRBJ2-7,TRBV6-1,TGTGCCAGCAGTGACTACGAGCAGTACTTC,CASSDYEQYF
-,-,TRBJ1-1,TRBV6-5,TGTGCCAGCAGTACAGGGTCGACGAACACTGAAGCTTTCTTT,CASSTGSTNTEAFF
TRBD1,-,TRBJ1-1,TRBV5-1,TGCGCCAGCAGGGGACAGGGAGGCACTGAAGCTTTCTTT,CASRGQGGTEAFF
-,once,TRBJ2-1,TRBV7-2,TGTGCCAGCAGCTTAGGACCCGGGGCTGACTACAATGAGCAGTTCTTC,CASSLGPGADYNEQFF
-,-,TRBJ2-6,TRBV3-1/TRBV3-2,TGTGCCAGCAGCCAAGATCTCTCTGGGGCCAACGTCCTGACTTTC,CASSQDLSGANVLTF
TRBD2,-,TRBJ2-7,TRBV3-1/TRBV3-2,TGTGCCAGCAGCCAAACTAGCGGAAGCTCCTACGAGCAGTACTTC,CASSQTSGSSYEQYF
-,many,TRBJ2-5,TRBV24-1,TGTGCCACCAGTCAGGGGGGGAAAGAGACCCAGTACTTC,CATSQGGKETQYF
TRBD1,-,TRBJ1-2,TRBV27,TGTGCCAGCAGTTTAAGGGCACAGGGGAGGACCTATGGCTACACCTTC,CASSLRAQGRTYGYTF
-,-,TRBJ1-6,TRBV18,TGTGCCAGCTCACCAGGCCCCGGGTCACCCCTCCACTTT,CASSPGPGSPLHF
-,-,TRBJ2-1,TRBV7-9,TGTGCCAGCAGCTTAGAGGGGCGTAATGAGCAGTTCTTC,CASSLEGRNEQFF
TRBD2,-,TRBJ2-7,TRBV6-2/TRBV6-3,TGTGCCAGCAGTTACTCAGGCCTAGCGGCCTACGAGCAGTACTTC,CASSYSGLAAYEQYF
-,few,TRBJ1-5,TRBV21-1,TGTGCCAGCAGCGCCGGGGGGATGAAACAGCCCCAGCATTTT,CASSAGGMKQPQHF
-,-,TRBJ1-1,TRBV28,TGTGCCAGCCGCGTAGGGGGGTTGAACACTGAAGCTTTCTTT,CASRVGGLNTEAFF
TRBD1,-,TRBJ1-6,TRBV5-4,TGTGCCAGTGGACAGGGGGACTCCTATAATTCACCCCTCCACTTT,CASGQGDSYNSPLHF
-,many,TRBJ2-6,TRBV5-1,TGCGCCAGCAATCCATCAGTTTCTGGGGCCAACGTCCTGACTTTC,CASNPSVSGANVLTF
-,-,TRBJ2-7,TRBV27,TGTGCCAGCAGTTTCGGATTAGCGAGATCCTACGAGCAGTACTTC,CASSFGLARSYEQYF
-,-,TRBJ1-6,TRBV30,TGTGCTGGAGCGGGCTCGGATTCACCCCTCCACTTT,CAGAGSDSPLHF
TRBD2,-,TRBJ2-7,TRBV5-1,TGCGCCAGCAGCTCCCCCCTAGCGGGAGAACACGAGCAGTACTTC,CASSSPLAGEHEQYF
-,-,TRBJ2-3,TRBV9,TGTGCCAGCAGCGTAGTAGGAGGGAGGACAGATACGCAGTATTTT,CASSVVGGRTDTQYF
-,few,TRBJ1-2,TRBV5-5,TGTGCCAGCAGCTTGGGGCCCCGTAGAGCTAACTATGGCTACACCTTC,CASSLGPRRANYGYTF
-,-,TRBJ2-3,TRBV24-1,TGTGCCACCAGTGATTTCGGGACTAGCACAGATACGCAGTATTTT,CATSDFGTSTDTQYF
-,-,TRBJ2-5,TRBV7-2,TGTGCCAGCAGCTTCCCCTGGAAAGAGACCCAGTACTTC,CASSFPWKETQYF
-,-,TRBJ1-1,TRBV6-5,TGTGCCAGCAGTCCATGGCGGGTAACTGAAGCTTTCTTT,CASSPWRVTEAFF
TRBD2,few,TRBJ2-5,TRBV24-1,TGTGCCACCAGTGATTTCTGGCGGGAGGGCCAAAGGGAGACCCAGTACTTC,CATSDFWREGQRETQYF
-,-,TRBJ1-6,TRBV10-3,TGTGCCATCTCGCGGACAGATAATTCACCCCTCCACTTT,CAISRTDNSPLHF